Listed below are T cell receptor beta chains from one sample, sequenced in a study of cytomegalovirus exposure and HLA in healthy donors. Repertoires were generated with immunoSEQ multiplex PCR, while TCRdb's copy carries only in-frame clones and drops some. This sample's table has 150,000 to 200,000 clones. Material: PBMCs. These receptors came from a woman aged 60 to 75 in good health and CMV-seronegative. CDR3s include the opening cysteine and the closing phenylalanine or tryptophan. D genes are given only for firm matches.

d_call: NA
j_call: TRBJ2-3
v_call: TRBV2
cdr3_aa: CASKLTARSTDTQYF

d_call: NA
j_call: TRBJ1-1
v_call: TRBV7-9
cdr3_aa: CASSFYLNTEAFF

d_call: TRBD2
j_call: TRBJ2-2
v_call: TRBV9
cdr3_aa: CASSGSGGLNTGELFF

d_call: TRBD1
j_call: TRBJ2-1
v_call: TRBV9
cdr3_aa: CASSAGTGRYNEQFF

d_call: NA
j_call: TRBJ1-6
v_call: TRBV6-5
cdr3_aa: CASQAGTITSPLHF

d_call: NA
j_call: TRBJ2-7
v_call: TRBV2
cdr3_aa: CASSEESRGWAGTTYEQYF

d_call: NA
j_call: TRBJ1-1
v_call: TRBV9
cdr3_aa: CASSLRSQNTEAFF

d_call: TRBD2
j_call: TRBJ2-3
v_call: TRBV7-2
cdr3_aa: CASSLGLAGGRDTQYF

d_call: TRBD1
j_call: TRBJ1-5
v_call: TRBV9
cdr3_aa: CASSAGTGDFKPQHF

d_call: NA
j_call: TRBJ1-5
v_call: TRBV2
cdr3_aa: CASRWGEYSNQPQHF

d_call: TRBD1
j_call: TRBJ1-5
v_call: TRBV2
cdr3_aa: CASGGVGGGQPQHF

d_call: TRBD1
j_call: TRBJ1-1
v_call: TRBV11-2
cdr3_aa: CASSSSGGITEAFF

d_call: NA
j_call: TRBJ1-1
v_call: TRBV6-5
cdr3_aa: CASSYSSGRGNTEAFF

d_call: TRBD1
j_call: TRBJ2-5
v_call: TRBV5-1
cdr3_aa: CASSLARDRGETQYF

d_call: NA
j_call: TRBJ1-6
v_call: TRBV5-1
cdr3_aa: CASSLVPDSPLHF

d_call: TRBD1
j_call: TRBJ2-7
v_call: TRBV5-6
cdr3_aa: CASSLGTVVYEQYF

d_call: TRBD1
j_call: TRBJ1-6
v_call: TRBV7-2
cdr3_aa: CASSSSRGPNSPLHF

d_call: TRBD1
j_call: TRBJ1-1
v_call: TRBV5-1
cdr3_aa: CASSQGQGGAEAFF

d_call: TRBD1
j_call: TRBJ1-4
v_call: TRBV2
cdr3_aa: CASRLGTANEKLFF

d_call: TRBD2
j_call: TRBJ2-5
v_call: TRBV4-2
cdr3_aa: CASSRGLAGAEETQYF

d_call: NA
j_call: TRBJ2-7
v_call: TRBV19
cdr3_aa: CASSIGSQGSYEQYF

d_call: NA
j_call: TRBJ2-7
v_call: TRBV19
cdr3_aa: CASSMSGYPAYEQYF

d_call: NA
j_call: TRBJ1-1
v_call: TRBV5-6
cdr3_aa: CASSSSMGYQAGDTEAFF

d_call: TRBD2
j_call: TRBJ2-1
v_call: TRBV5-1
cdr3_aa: CASSLGQRGGSYNEQFF

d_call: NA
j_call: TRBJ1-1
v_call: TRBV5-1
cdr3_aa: CASSGSNTEAFF

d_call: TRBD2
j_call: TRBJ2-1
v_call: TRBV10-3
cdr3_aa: CAIRGGGEQFF

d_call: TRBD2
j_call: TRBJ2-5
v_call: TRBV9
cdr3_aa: CASSHLGEGIKETQYF

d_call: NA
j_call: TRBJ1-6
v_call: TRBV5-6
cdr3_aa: CASSPGGSPLHF

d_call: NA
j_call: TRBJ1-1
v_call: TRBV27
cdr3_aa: CASSLRGRGSEAFF

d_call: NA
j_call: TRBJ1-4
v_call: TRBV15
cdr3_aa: CATSRKSGLWDEKLFF

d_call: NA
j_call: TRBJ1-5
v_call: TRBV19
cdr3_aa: CASSKQQGLDQPQHF

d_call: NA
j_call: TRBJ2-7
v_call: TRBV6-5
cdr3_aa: CASSYSMTNEQYF

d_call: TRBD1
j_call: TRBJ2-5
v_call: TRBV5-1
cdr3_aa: CASRDLQGYQETQYF

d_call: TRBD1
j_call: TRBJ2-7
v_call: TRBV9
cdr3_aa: CASSVVGQGGEQYF

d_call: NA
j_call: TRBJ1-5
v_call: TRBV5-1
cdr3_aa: CASSLGSGSGQPQHF

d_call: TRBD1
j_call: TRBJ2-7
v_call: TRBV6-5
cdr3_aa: CASTRDSSYEQYF

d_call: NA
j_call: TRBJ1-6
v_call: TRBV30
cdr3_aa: CAWRIRTNRVGNSPLHF

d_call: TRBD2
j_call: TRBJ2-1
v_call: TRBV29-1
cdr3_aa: CSAPLAGGRDEQFF

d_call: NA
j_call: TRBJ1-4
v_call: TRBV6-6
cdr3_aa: CASRTDPGAIEKLFF

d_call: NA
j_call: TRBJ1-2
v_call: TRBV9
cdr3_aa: CASSDRRVGYGYTF

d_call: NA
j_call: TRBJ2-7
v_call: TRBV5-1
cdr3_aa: CASSSRENVLEQYF

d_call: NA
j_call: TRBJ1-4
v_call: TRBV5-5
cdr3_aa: CASSLGALNEKLFF

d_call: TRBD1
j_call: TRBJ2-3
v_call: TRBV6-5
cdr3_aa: CASSSLTGGTDTQYF

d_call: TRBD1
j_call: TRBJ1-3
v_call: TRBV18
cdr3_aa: CASSPITGTGPGNTIYF

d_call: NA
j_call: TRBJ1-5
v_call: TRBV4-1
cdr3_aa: CASSQASTGNQPQHF